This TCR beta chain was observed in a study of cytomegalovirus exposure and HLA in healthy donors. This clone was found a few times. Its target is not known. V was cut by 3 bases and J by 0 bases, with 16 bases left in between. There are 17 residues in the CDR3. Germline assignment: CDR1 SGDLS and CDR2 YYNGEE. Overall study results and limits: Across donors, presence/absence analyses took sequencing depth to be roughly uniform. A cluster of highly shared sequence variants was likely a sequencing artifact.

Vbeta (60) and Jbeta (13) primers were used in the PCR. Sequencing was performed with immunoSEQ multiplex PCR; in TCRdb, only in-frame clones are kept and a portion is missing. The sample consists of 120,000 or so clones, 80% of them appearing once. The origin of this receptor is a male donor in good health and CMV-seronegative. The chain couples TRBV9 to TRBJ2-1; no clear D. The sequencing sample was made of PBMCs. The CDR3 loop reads CASSASGSPSSYNEQFF. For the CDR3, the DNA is TGTGCCAGCAGCGCCTCCGGGTCCCCGAGCTCCTACAATGAGCAGTTCTTC.